This note documents a single T cell receptor beta chain sequence. Its antigen remains unidentified. TCRdb's copy holds only in-frame clones and misses some; the assay was immunoSEQ multiplex PCR. This sample carries under 80,000 clones, 93% of them seen once, and the ten largest clones take about 2.5%. The sample originates from a study of PD-1 blockade in classical Hodgkin lymphoma. Whole-study findings and limits: As was reported, newly diagnosed patients showed lower baseline TCR diversity than healthy donors did. Underlying causes for the observed repertoire differences were not defined, possibly disease activity or prior therapy.

Trimming took 2 bases from V and 7 from J, leaving 14 bases between them. The CDR3 totals 14 residues. In germline, CDR1 is ENHRY, CDR2 SYGVKD. Time point described: newly diagnosed, previously untreated cHL patient sample. The authors used newly diagnosed, untreated classical Hodgkin lymphoma PBMCs as comparison. The chain employs TRBV10-3 and TRBJ1-1; D may be TRBD1 (5 bases). Sequenced sample: peripheral blood mononuclear cells (PBMCs). This clonotype was obtained from a human donor with classical Hodgkin lymphoma. CDR3 sequence (DNA): TGTGCCATCAGTGAGCGACCGGGACCGCGTGAAGCTTTCTTT. Protein: CAISERPGPREAFF.